Listed below are T cell receptor beta chains from one sample, sequenced in a study of siplizumab effects on memory and regulatory T cells. Some clones are missing from TCRdb's copy, which holds only in-frame ones; the method was immunoSEQ multiplex PCR. The table includes around 61,000 clones, about 98% detected once. Sequences were obtained from naive CD8+ T cells sorted from blood. These receptors were obtained from a human donor in good health. The CDR3 runs from the conserved cysteine through the conserved F or W. A D gene is named only where the DNA matches it firmly. Expanded clones are given a class, and other clones once, few, many or no size at all.

v_call	clone_size	j_call	d_call	cdr3_aa	cdr3_nt
TRBV2	once	TRBJ1-1	-	CASSDDQGNTEAFF	TGTGCCAGCAGTGATGACCAGGGTAACACTGAAGCTTTCTTT
TRBV7-8	-	TRBJ2-7	-	CASSLGGDEQYF	TGTGCCAGCAGCTTAGGGGGAGACGAGCAGTACTTC
TRBV5-1	-	TRBJ1-1	-	CASSLARGNTEAFF	TGCGCCAGCAGCTTGGCCCGGGGGAACACTGAAGCTTTCTTT
TRBV11-1	-	TRBJ2-5	-	CASSLRGGETQYF	TGTGCCAGCAGCTTGAGGGGAGGCGAGACCCAGTACTTC
TRBV11-2	-	TRBJ2-7	TRBD1	CASSPKQGYEQYF	TGTGCCAGCAGCCCCAAACAGGGGTACGAGCAGTACTTC
TRBV15	-	TRBJ2-5	-	CAITLERAQETQYF	TGTGCCATTACCCTGGAGCGGGCGCAAGAGACCCAGTACTTC
TRBV11-3	-	TRBJ2-5	-	CASSLGVGEETQYF	TGTGCCAGCAGCTTAGGGGTGGGGGAAGAGACCCAGTACTTC
TRBV13	-	TRBJ2-1	-	CASSSRTTFYNEQFF	TGTGCCAGCAGCTCCCGGACTACTTTCTACAATGAGCAGTTCTTC
TRBV6-6	-	TRBJ2-4	-	CASPPRTFLAKNIQYF	TGTGCCAGCCCCCCCCGGACGTTCTTAGCCAAAAACATTCAGTACTTC
TRBV27	-	TRBJ2-7	-	CASSDIPGQEGSYEQYF	TGTGCCAGCAGTGACATCCCAGGACAGGAGGGCTCCTACGAGCAGTACTTC
TRBV28	-	TRBJ2-7	-	CASSFGDYEQYF	TGTGCCAGCAGTTTCGGGGACTACGAGCAGTACTTC
TRBV25-1	-	TRBJ2-7	TRBD2	CASSESGGRLAGVNF	TGTGCCAGCAGTGAATCGGGGGGTCGACTAGCGGGAGTTAACTTC
TRBV30	-	TRBJ1-1	-	CAWSNRRNTEAFF	TGTGCCTGGAGTAATAGGAGGAACACTGAAGCTTTCTTT
TRBV9	-	TRBJ2-7	TRBD2	CASSVTSGIRDEQYF	TGTGCCAGCAGCGTTACTAGCGGGATAAGGGACGAGCAGTACTTC
TRBV19	-	TRBJ2-7	TRBD2	CASSILADSYEQYF	TGTGCCAGTAGTATCCTAGCGGACTCTTACGAGCAGTACTTC
TRBV5-8	-	TRBJ2-1	-	CASSLSGGQEQFF	TGTGCCAGCAGCTTATCCGGGGGACAAGAGCAGTTCTTC
TRBV9	-	TRBJ2-5	-	CASSGNGLQETQYF	TGTGCCAGCAGCGGGAACGGCCTTCAAGAGACCCAGTACTTC
TRBV29-1	-	TRBJ2-1	-	CSVSAREKSYNEQFF	TGCAGCGTTTCCGCCAGGGAAAAGTCCTACAATGAGCAGTTCTTC
TRBV4-3	-	TRBJ1-2	-	CASSQVEGHRDGYTF	TGCGCCAGCAGCCAAGTTGAAGGGCACAGGGATGGCTACACCTTC
TRBV2	-	TRBJ1-2	-	CASPGAGSYGYTF	TGTGCCAGCCCAGGCGCCGGAAGCTATGGCTACACCTTC
TRBV15	-	TRBJ2-1	-	CATSRDASSYNEQFF	TGTGCCACCAGCAGAGACGCCAGCTCCTACAATGAGCAGTTCTTC
TRBV7-3	-	TRBJ2-1	-	CASSYGHEQFF	TGTGCCAGCAGCTATGGACATGAGCAGTTCTTC
TRBV7-8	-	TRBJ2-7	-	CASSFGQQVYEQYF	TGTGCCAGCAGCTTCGGGCAGCAGGTATACGAGCAGTACTTC
TRBV19	-	TRBJ1-1	-	CASSVTPTGSTEAFF	TGTGCCAGTAGTGTAACCCCGACGGGGAGCACTGAAGCTTTCTTT
TRBV6-5	-	TRBJ1-5	-	CASSSDGYQPQHF	TGTGCCAGCAGTTCGGACGGATATCAGCCCCAGCATTTT
TRBV7-9	-	TRBJ2-7	-	CASNPDRAGEQYF	TGTGCCAGCAACCCGGATAGGGCAGGCGAGCAGTACTTC
TRBV7-9	few	TRBJ1-5	-	CASSLGSLGNQPQHF	TGTGCCAGCAGCTTAGGCTCCCTGGGCAATCAGCCCCAGCATTTT
TRBV9	-	TRBJ2-1	-	CASSPALLSEQFF	TGTGCCAGCAGCCCCGCCCTTCTCAGTGAGCAGTTCTTC
TRBV4-1	-	TRBJ2-1	TRBD2	CASSPLAGDYNEQFF	TGCGCCAGCAGCCCGCTAGCGGGTGACTACAATGAGCAGTTCTTC